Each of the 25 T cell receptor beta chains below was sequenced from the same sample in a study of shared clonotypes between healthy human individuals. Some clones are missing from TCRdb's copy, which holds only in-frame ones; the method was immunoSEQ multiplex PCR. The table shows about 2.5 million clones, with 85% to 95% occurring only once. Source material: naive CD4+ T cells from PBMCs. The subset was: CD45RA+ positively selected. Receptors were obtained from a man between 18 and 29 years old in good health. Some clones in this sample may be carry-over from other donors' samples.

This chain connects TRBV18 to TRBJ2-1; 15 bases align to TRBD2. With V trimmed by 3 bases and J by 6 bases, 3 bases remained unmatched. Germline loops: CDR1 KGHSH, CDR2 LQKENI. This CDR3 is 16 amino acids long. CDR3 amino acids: CASSPGLAGGPNEQFF. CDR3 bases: TGTGCCAGCTCACCTGGACTAGCGGGAGGGCCCAATGAGCAGTTCTTC.

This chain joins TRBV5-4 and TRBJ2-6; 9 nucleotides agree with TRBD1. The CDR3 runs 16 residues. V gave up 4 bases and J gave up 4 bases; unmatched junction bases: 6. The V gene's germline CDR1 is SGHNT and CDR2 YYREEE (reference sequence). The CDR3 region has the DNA TGTGCCAGCAGCAGAGACAGGGGGTACGGGGCCAACGTCCTGACTTTC. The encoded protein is CASSRDRGYGANVLTF.

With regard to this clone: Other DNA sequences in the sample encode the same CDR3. CDR3 loop: CASSLAGSDTQYF. The CDR3, as DNA: TGCGCCAGCAGCTTGGCTGGCTCAGATACGCAGTATTTT. The V and J genes are TRBV5-1 and TRBJ2-3; D remains unclear. The CDR3 covers 13 residues. V lost 0 bases to trimming and J lost 4 bases, with 6 bases between them. Per the germline V gene, CDR1 is SGHRS and CDR2 is YFSETQ.

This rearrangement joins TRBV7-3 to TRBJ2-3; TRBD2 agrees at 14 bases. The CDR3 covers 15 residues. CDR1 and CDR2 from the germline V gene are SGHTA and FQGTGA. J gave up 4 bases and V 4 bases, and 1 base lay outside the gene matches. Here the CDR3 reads CASSSTSGRADTQYF. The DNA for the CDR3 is TGTGCCAGCAGCTCGACTAGCGGGAGGGCAGATACGCAGTATTTT. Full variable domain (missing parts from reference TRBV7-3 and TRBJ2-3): GAGVSQTPSNKVTEKGKYVELRCDPISGHTALYWYRQSLGQGPEFLIYFQGTGAADDSGLPNDRFFAVRPEGSVSTLKIQRTERGDSAVYLCASSSTSGRADTQYFGPGTRLTVL.

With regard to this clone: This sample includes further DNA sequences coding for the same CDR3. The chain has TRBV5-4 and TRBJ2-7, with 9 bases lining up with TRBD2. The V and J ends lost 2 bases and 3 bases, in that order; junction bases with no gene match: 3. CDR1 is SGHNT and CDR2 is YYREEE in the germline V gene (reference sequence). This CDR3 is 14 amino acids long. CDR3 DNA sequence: TGTGCCAGCAGCTTAGGTAGCGGGAGCTACGAGCAGTACTTC. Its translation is CASSLGSGSYEQYF.

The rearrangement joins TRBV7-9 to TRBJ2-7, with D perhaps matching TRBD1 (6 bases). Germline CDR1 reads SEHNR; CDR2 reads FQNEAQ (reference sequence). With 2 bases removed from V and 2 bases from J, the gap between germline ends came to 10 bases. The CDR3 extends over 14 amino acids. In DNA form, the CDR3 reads TGTGCCAGCAGCTTAAGCGGACAGACCTACGAGCAGTACTTC. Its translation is CASSLSGQTYEQYF. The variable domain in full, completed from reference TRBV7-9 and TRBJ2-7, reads DTGVSQNPRHKITKRGQNVTFRCDPISEHNRLYWYRQTLGQGPEFLTYFQNEAQLEKSRLLSDRFSAERPKGSFSTLEIQRTEQGDSAMYLCASSLSGQTYEQYFGPGTRLTVT.

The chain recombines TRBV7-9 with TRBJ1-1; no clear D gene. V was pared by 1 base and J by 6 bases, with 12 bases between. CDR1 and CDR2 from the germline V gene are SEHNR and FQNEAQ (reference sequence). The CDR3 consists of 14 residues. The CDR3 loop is CASSLGVEEAEAFF. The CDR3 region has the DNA TGTGCCAGCAGCTTAGGGGTGGAGGAGGCTGAAGCTTTCTTT.

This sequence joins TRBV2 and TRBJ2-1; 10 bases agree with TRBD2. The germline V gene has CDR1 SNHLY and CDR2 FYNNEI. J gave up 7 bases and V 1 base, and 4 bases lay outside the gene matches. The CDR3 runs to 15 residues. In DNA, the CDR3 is TGTGCCAGCAGTGAAGGGCTAGCGGGAGCTAATGAGCAGTTCTTC. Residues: CASSEGLAGANEQFF.

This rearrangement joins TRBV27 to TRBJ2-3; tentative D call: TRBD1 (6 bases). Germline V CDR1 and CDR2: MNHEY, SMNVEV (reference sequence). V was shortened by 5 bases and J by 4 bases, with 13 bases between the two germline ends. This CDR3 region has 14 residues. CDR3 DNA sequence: TGTGCCAGCAGTCTCACAGGGCTCCCAGATACGCAGTATTTT. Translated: CASSLTGLPDTQYF.

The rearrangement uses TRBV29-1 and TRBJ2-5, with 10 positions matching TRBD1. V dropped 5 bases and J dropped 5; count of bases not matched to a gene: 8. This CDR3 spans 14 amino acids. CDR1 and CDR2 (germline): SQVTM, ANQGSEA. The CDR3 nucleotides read TGCAGCGTTCGTGACAGGGGGCAGCGGGAGACCCAGTACTTC. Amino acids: CSVRDRGQRETQYF.

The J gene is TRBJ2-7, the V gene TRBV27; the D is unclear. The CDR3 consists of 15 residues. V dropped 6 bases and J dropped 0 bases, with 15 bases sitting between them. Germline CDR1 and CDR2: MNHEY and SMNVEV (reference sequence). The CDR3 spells CASSPRRGFSYEQYF. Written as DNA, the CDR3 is TGTGCCAGCAGCCCACGTAGAGGCTTCTCCTACGAGCAGTACTTC.

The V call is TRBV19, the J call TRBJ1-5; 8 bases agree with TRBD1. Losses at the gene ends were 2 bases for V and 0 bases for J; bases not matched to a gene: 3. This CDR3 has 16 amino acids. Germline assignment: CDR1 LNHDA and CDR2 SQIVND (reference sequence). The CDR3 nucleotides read TGTGCCAGTAGTATACGCAGGGGGCTTAGCAATCAGCCCCAGCATTTT. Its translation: CASSIRRGLSNQPQHF.

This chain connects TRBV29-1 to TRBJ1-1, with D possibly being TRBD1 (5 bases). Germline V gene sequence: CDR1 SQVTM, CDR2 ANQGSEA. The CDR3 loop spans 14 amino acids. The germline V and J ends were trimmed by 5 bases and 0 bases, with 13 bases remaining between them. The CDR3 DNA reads TGCAGCGTTACTGGCAGGGTAATGAACACTGAAGCTTTCTTT. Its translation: CSVTGRVMNTEAFF.

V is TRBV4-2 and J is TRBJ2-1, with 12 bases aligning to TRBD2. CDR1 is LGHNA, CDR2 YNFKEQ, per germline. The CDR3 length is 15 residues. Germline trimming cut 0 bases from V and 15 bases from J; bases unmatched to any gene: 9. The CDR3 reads CASSQEERLAGVRFF. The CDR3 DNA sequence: TGTGCCAGCAGCCAAGAAGAGAGACTAGCGGGAGTGAGGTTCTTC.

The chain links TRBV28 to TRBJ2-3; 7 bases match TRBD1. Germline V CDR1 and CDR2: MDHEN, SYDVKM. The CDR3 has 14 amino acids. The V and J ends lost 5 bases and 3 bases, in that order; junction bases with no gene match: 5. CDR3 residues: CASSPDRATDTQYF. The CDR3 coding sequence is TGTGCCAGCAGTCCCGACAGGGCGACAGATACGCAGTATTTT.

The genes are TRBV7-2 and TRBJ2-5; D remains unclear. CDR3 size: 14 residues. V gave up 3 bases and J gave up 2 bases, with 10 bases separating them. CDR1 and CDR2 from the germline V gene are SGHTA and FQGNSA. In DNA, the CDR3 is TGTGCCAGCAGCTTGACCGTCCTACAAGAGACCCAGTACTTC. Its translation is CASSLTVLQETQYF. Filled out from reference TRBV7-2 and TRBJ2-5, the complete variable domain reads GAGVSQSPSNKVTEKGKDVELRCDPISGHTALYWYRQSLGQGLEFLIYFQGNSAPDKSGLPSDRFSAERTGGSVSTLTIQRTQQEDSAVYLCASSLTVLQETQYFGPGTRLLVL.

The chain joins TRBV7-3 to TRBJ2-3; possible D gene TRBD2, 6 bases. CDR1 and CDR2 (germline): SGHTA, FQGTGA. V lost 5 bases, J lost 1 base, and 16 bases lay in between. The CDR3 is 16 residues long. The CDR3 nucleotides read TGTGCCAGCAGCCCCCCGGGACTCCTTTGCACAGATACGCAGTATTTT. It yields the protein CASSPPGLLCTDTQYF. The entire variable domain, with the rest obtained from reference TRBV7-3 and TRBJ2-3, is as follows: GAGVSQTPSNKVTEKGKYVELRCDPISGHTALYWYRQSLGQGPEFLIYFQGTGAADDSGLPNDRFFAVRPEGSVSTLKIQRTERGDSAVYLCASSPPGLLCTDTQYFGPGTRLTVL.

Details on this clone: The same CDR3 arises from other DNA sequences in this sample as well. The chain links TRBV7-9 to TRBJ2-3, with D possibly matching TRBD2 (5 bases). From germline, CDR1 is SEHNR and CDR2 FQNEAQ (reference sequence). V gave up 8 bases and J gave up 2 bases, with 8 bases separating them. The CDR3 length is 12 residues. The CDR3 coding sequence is TGTGCCAGCTCTAGCCTCACAGATACGCAGTATTTT. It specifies CASSSLTDTQYF.

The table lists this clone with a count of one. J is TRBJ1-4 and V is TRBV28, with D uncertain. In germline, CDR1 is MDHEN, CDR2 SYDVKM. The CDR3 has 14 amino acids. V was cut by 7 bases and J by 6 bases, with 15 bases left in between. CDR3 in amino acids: CASTLPHGDEKLFF. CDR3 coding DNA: TGTGCCAGCACCCTCCCCCATGGGGATGAAAAACTGTTTTTT.

CDR3 loop: CASRSQGRLSTDTQYF. The CDR3 DNA reads as TGTGCCAGCCGATCACAAGGACGCTTAAGCACAGATACGCAGTATTTT. V is TRBV27 and J is TRBJ2-3; D not certain. Trimming pared 8 bases from V and 0 bases from J, leaving 18 bases between. CDR3 size: 16 residues. Germline values: CDR1 MNHEY, CDR2 SMNVEV (reference sequence).

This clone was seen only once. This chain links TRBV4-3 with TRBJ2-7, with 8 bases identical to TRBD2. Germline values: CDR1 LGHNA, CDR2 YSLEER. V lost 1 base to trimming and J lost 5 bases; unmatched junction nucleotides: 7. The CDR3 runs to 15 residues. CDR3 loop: CASSQVSAGVDEQYF. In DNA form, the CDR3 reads TGCGCCAGCAGCCAAGTATCAGCGGGAGTGGACGAGCAGTACTTC.

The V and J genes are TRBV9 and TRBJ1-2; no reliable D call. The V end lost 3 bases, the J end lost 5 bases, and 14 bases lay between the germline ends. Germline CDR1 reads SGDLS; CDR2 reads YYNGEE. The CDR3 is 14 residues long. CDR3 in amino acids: CASSDSQTLYGYTF. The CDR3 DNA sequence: TGTGCCAGCAGCGATAGCCAGACCCTATATGGCTACACCTTC.

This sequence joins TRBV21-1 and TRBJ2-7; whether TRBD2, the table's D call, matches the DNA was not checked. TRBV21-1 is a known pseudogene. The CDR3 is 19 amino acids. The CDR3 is CASSIPGLALWRFPYEQYF. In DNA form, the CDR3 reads TGTGCCAGCAGCATTCCGGGACTAGCGTTGTGGAGGTTTCCCTACGAGCAGTACTTC.

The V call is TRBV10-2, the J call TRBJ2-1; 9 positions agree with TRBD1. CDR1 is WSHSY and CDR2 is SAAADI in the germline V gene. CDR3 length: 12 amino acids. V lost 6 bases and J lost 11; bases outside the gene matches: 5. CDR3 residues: CASRGTGPKQFF. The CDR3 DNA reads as TGCGCCAGCAGAGGGACAGGGCCCAAGCAGTTCTTC.

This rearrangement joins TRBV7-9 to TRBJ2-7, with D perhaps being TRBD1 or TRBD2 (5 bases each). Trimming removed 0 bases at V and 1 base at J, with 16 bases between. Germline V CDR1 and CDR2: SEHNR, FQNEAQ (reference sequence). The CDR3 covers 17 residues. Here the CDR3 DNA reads TGTGCCAGCAGCTTAGCGCTACTTCGGGACGGTTCCTACGAGCAGTACTTC. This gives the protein CASSLALLRDGSYEQYF.